This T cell receptor beta chain was sequenced for a study of blood T cell repertoires in COVID-19. At the level of the study: Spain, Italy and the United States supplied samples that represented acute and convalescent COVID-19. Nucleic acid was either cDNA or gDNA, and it came from T cells, B-cell-depleted T cells, or PBMCs.

In its sample, this clone was seen once. Per the original data handling: How many nucleated cells were present was estimated from reference gene primer amplification. This table comes from immunoSEQ multiplex PCR, and its TCRdb copy is limited to in-frame clones, with some not included. The V and J calls and the clone size are those of that table, but D and trimming were determined from the DNA. The repertoire holds approximately 100,000 clones, about 80% seen once, with 10% in the top ten. The clonotype comes from a man aged 65 to 79 with acute or convalescent COVID-19. Sequencing input: peripheral blood.

CDR3 sequence (DNA): TGCGCCAGCAGCCAAGACCCGATAGCGGGGGGCCGCACAGATACGCAGTATTTT. Translation gives CASSQDPIAGGRTDTQYF. The chain employs TRBV4-1 and TRBJ2-3; 10 nucleotides align to TRBD2. Germline CDR1 MGHRA, CDR2 YSYEKL. This CDR3 contains 18 residues. J was trimmed by 1 base and V by 0 bases; bases with no gene match: 7.